The present T cell receptor (beta chain) was sequenced within a study of tissue T cells after allogeneic stem cell transplantation. CDR3 length: 13 amino acids. Germline CDR1 is SGHSN and CDR2 is HYEKVE. This sample's time point: mouse harvest day 7 after allogeneic transplant. Mouse grafts combined 10^7 T-cell-depleted bone marrow cells with 10^6 splenic CD5+ T cells. Tissues came from B6→BALB/c major-mismatch GVHD mice at day 7 or 14. Regarding this clone: Its ends do not fully match the called genes, so a read error is possible. The genes and germline here are from mouse. The CDR3 extends 1 residue past the end of the read, so its final part is completed from the germline J gene.

Sequencing used immunoSEQ multiplex PCR; TCRdb keeps in-frame clones, though not all of them. The sample lists about 9,000 clones, 40% to 55% occurring once. Sequencing input: gut tissue. The rearrangement links TRBV12-1 to TRBJ2-4; D perhaps matches TRBD1 (6 bases). The clonotype comes from a female BALB/c mouse given C57BL/6 T cells with graft-versus-host disease after an allogeneic hematopoietic cell transplant. The CDR3 reads CAGSPTGRNTLYF. Partial CDR3 DNA: TGTGCCGGCTCTCCCACAGGGAGAAACACCTTGTAC.